These 2 T cell receptor beta chains share one sample of origin, sequenced in a study of shared clonotypes between healthy human individuals. Some clones are missing from TCRdb's copy, which holds only in-frame ones; the method was immunoSEQ multiplex PCR. The data hold 1.4 million or so clones, with less than 99% observed a single time. Sequenced sample: naive CD4+ T cells sorted from blood. Subset here: CD45RA+ positively selected. All receptors come from a young man in good health.

The genes are TRBV6-1 and TRBJ1-3; D unresolved. The V gene's germline CDR1 is MNHNS and CDR2 SASEGT. The CDR3 sequence is 16 residues long. Trimming stripped 2 bases from V and 3 bases from J, with 14 bases between. DNA for the CDR3: TGTGCCAGCAGTGAACGGACCCCTGAGGTTGGAAACACCATATATTTT. It yields the protein CASSERTPEVGNTIYF.

This clone was detected only once. The chain uses TRBV28 and TRBJ1-5, with D perhaps matching TRBD1 (6 bases). V was pared by 6 bases and J by 4 bases, with 16 bases between. Germline CDR1 reads MDHEN; CDR2 reads SYDVKM. The CDR3 is 15 amino acids. In DNA, the CDR3 is TGTGCCAGCAGACCGACAGGAAGCACTAATCAGCCCCAGCATTTT. This codes for CASRPTGSTNQPQHF.